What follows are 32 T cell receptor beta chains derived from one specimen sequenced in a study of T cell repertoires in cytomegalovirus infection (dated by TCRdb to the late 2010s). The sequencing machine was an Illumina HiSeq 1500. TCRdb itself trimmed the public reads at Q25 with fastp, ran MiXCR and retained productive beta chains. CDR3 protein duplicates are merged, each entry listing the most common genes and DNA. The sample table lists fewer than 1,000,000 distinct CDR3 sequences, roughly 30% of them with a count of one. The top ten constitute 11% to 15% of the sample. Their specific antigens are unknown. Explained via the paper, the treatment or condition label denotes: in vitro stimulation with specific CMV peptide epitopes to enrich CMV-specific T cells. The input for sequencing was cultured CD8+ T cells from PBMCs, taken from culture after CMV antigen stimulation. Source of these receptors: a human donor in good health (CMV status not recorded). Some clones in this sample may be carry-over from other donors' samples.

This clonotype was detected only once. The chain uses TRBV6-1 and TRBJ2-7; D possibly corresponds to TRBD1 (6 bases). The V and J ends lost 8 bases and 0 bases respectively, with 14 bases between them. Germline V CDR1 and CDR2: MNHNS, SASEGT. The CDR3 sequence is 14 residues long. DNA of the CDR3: TGTGCCAGCGGTAATACAGGGAACTCCTACGAGCAGTACGTC. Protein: CASGNTGNSYEQYV.

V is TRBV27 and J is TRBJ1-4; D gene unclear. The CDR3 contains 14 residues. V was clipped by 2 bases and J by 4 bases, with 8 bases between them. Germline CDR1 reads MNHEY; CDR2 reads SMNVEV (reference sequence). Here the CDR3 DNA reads TGTGCCAGCAGTTTAGGGCTAGGTAATGAAAAACTGTTTTTT. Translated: CASSLGLGNEKLFF.

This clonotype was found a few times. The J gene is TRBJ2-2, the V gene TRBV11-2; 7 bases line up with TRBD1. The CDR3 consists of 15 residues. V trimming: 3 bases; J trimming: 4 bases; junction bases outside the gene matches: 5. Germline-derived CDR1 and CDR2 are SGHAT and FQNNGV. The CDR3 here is CASSFVQGSTGELFF. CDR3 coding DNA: TGTGCCAGCAGCTTTGTACAGGGGAGCACCGGGGAGCTGTTTTTT.

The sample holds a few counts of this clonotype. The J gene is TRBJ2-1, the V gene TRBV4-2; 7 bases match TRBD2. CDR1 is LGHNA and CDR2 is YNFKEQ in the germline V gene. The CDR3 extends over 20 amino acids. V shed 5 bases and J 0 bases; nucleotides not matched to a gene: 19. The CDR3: CASSEPLGGGVMSSYNEQFF. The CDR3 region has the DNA TGTGCCAGCAGCGAACCTCTGGGCGGGGGAGTGATGAGCTCCTACAATGAGCAGTTCTTC.

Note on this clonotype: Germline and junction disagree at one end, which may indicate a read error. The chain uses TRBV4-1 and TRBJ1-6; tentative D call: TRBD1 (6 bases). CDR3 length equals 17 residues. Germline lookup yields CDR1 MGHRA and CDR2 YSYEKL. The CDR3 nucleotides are TGCGACAGCAGCCAAGGGCCCGAGGACAGAAGAAGTTCACCCCTCCACTTT. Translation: CDSSQGPEDRRSSPLHF.

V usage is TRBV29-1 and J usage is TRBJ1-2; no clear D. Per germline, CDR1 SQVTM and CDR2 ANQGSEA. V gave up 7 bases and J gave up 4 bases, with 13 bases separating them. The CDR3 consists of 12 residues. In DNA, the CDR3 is TGCAGCGCCCACTCGGGCGGCTATGGCTACACCTTC. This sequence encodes CSAHSGGYGYTF.

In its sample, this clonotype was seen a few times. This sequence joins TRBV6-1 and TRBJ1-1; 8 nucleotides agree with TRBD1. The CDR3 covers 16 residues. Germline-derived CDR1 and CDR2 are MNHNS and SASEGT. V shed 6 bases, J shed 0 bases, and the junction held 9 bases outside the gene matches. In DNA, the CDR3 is TGTGCCAGCAGATCGACAGGGGAAATCCTGAACACTGAAGCTTTCTTT. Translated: CASRSTGEILNTEAFF.

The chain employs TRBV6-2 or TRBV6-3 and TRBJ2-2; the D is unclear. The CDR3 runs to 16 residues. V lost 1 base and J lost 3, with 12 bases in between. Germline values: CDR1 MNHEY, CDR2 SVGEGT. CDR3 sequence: CASSYLNALDTGELFF. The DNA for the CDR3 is TGTGCCAGCAGTTACTTGAACGCTTTGGACACCGGGGAGCTGTTTTTT.

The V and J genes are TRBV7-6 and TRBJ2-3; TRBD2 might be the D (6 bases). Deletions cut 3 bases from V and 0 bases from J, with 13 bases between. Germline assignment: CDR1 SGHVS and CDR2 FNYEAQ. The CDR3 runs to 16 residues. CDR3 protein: CASSFAGGTSTDTQYF. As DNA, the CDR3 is TGTGCCAGCAGCTTCGCCGGAGGGACTAGCACAGATACGCAGTATTTT.

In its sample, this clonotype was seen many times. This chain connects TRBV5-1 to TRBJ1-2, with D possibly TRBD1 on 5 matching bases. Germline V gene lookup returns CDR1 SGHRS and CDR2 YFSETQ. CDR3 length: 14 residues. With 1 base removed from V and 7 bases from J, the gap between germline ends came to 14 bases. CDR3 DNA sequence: TGCGCCAGCAGCTTGCGAGACAGCTTCGCTGGCTACACCTTC. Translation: CASSLRDSFAGYTF. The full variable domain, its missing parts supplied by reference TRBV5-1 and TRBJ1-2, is KAGVTQTPRYLIKTRGQQVTLSCSPISGHRSVSWYQQTPGQGLQFLFEYFSETQRNKGNFPGRFSGRQFSNSRSEMNVSTLELGDSALYLCASSLRDSFAGYTFGSGTRLTVV.

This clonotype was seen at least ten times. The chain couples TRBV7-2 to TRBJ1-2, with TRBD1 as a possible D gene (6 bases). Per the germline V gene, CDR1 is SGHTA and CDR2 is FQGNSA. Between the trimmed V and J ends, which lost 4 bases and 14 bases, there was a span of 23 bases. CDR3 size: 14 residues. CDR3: CASSSTGMGFGWTF. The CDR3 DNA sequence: TGTGCCAGCAGCTCCACAGGGATGGGTTTTGGTTGGACCTTC.

CDR3 sequence (DNA): TGTGCCAGCAGTTTATTGCGTGACTTAAATCAGCCCCAGCATTTT. It translates to CASSLLRDLNQPQHF. The rearrangement links TRBV28 to TRBJ1-5; D is unclear. Trimming removed 1 base at V and 4 bases at J, with 11 bases between. Germline V gives CDR1 MDHEN, CDR2 SYDVKM. This CDR3 region has 15 residues.

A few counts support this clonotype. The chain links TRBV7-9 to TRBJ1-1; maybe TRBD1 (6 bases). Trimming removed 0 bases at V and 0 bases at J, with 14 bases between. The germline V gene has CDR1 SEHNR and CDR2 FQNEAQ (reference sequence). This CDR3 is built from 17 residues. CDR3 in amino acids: CASSLAPRTEMNTEAFF. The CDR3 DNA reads TGTGCCAGCAGCTTAGCGCCGAGGACAGAGATGAACACTGAAGCTTTCTTT.

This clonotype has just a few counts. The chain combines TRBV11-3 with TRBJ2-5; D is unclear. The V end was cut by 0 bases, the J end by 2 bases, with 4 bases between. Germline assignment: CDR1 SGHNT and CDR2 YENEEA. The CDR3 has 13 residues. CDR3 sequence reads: CASSLDQQETQYF. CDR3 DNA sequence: TGTGCCAGCAGCTTAGACCAGCAAGAGACCCAGTACTTC.

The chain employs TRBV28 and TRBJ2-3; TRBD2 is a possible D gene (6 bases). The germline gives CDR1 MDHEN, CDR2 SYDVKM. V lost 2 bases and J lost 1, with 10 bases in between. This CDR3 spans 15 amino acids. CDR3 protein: CASSLIPSGTDTQYF. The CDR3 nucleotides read TGTGCCAGCAGTTTAATCCCTAGCGGCACAGATACGCAGTATTTT.

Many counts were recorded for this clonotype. The CDR3 loop is CASSYKPGTGILDTQYF. CDR3 DNA sequence: TGTGCCAGCAGCTACAAACCCGGGACAGGGATTCTAGATACGCAGTATTTT. The chain combines TRBV7-6 with TRBJ2-3; 9 bases fit TRBD1. The CDR3 has 17 amino acids. CDR1 is SGHVS and CDR2 is FNYEAQ in the germline V gene. V gave up 4 bases and J gave up 5 bases; unmatched junction bases: 13.

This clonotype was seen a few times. DNA for the CDR3: TGTGCCAGTACCCATAGCCCGGGACAGGGCCTCTCGAACTCAAACTATGGCTACACCTTC. Translation: CASTHSPGQGLSNSNYGYTF. The J gene is TRBJ1-2, the V gene TRBV19, with 9 positions matching TRBD1. CDR3 length: 20 residues. CDR1 is LNHDA, CDR2 SQIVND, per germline (reference sequence). Trimming cost V 7 bases and J 2 bases; bases outside gene matches: 23.

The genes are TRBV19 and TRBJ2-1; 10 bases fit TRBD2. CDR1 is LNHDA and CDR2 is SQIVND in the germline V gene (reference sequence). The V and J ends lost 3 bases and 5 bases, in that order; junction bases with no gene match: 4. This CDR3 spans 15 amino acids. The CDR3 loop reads CASSILGTSDNEQFF. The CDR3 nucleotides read TGTGCCAGTAGTATTCTCGGGACTAGCGACAATGAGCAGTTCTTC.

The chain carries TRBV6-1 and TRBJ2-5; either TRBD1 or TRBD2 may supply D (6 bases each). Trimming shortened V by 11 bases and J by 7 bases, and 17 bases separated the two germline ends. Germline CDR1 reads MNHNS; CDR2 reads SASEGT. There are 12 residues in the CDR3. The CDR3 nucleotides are TGTGCCTCGGAGGGGGTACCCTGGACCCAGTACTTC. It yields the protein CASEGVPWTQYF.

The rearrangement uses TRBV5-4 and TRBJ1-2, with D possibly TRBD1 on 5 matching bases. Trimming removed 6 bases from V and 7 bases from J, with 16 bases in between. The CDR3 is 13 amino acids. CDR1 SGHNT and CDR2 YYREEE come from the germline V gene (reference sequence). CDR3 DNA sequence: TGTGCCAGCACCGGGCAGGGTAACGGTGGCTACACCTTC. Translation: CASTGQGNGGYTF.

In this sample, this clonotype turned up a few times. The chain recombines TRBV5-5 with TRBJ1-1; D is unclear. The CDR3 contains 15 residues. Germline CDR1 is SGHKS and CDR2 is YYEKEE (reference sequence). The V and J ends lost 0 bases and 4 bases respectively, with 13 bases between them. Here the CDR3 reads CASSLVQVEGTEAFF. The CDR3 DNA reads TGTGCCAGCAGCTTGGTCCAGGTCGAGGGCACTGAAGCTTTCTTT. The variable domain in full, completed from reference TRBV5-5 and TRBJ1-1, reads DAGVTQSPTHLIKTRGQQVTLRCSPISGHKSVSWYQQVLGQGPQFIFQYYEKEERGRGNFPDRFSARQFPNYSSELNVNALLLGDSALYLCASSLVQVEGTEAFFGQGTRLTVV.

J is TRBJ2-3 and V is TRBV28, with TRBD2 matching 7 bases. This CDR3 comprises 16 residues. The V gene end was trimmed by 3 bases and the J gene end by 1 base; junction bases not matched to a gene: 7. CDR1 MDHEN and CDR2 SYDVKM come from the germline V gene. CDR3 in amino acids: CASSFVASGRTDTQYF. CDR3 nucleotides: TGTGCCAGCAGTTTTGTAGCTAGCGGACGCACAGATACGCAGTATTTT.

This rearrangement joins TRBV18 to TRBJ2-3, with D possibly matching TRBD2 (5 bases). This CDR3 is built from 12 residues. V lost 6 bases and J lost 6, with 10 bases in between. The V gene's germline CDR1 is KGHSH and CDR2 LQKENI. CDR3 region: CASSLTRDTQYF. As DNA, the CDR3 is TGTGCCAGCTCCCTCACTAGGGATACGCAGTATTTT.

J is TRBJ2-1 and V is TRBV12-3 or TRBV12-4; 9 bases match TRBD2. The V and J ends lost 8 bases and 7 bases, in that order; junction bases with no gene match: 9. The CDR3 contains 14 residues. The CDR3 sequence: CASAPPGLANEQFF. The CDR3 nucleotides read TGTGCCAGCGCCCCACCGGGACTAGCAAATGAGCAGTTCTTC.

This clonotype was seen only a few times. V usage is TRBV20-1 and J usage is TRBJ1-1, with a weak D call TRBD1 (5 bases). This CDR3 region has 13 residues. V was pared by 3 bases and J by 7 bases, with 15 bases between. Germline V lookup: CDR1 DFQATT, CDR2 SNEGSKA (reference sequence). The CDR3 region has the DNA TGCAGTGCTAGGGGGAGTGGACAACATGAAGCTTTCTTT. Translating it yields CSARGSGQHEAFF.

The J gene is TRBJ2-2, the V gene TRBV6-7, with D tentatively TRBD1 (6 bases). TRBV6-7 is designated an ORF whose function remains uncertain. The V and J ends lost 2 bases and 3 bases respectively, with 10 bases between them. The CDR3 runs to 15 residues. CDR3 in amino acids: CASSYEGVHTGELFF. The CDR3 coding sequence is TGTGCCAGCAGTTACGAGGGGGTTCACACCGGGGAGCTGTTTTTT.

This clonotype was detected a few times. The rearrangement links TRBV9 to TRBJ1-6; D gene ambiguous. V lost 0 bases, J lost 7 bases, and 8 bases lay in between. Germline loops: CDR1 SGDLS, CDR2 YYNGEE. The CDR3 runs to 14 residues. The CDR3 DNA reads TGTGCCAGCAGCGTAGGGGCACCAAATTCACCCCTCCACTTT. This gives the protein CASSVGAPNSPLHF.

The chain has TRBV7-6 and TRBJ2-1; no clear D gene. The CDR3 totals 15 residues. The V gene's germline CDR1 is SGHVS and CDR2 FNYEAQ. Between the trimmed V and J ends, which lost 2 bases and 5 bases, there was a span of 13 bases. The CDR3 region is CASSLRQIGHNEQFF. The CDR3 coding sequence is TGTGCCAGCAGCTTACGACAAATTGGCCACAATGAGCAGTTCTTC.

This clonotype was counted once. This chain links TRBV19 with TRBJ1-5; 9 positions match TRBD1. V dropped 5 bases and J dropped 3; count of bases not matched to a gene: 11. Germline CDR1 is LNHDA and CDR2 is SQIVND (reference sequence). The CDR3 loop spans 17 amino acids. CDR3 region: CASSDKPGQGFNQPQHF. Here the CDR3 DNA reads TGTGCCAGTAGTGACAAACCGGGACAGGGTTTCAATCAGCCCCAGCATTTT.

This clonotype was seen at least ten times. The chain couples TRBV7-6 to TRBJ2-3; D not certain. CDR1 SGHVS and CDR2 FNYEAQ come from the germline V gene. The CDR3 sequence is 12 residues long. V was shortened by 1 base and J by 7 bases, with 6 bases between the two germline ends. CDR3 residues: CASSLGEHTQYF. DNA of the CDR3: TGTGCCAGCAGCTTAGGCGAACATACGCAGTATTTT.

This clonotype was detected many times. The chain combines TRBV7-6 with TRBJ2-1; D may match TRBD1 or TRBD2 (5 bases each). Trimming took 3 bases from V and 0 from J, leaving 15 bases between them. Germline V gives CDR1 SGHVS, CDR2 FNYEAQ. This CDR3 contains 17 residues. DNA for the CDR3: TGTGCCAGCAGCTTGGGGGTCACCCCGAGCTCCTACAATGAGCAGTTCTTC. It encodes CASSLGVTPSSYNEQFF.

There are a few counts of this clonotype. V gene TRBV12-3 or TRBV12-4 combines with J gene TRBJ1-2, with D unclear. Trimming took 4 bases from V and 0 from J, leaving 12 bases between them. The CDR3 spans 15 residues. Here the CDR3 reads CASSSPRAANYGYTF. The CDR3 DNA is TGTGCCAGCAGTTCTCCCCGGGCCGCTAACTATGGCTACACCTTC.